Sequencing of this T cell receptor beta chain was carried out in a study of breast tumors, draining lymph nodes, adjacent tissues. Findings of the study overall: The data were judged consistent with most tumor T cells coming from lymph node and expanding in tumor. Tumor T cell lymph node origin was a supported hypothesis, not proven. Tumors had less TCR diversity than lymph nodes, more than nontumor tissue.

The lymph nodes were axillary draining lymph nodes from breast cancer patients. A few counts support this clonotype. Its antigen is not known. TCRdb analysed the multiplex PCR reads with MiXCR anew, one entry per CDR3 protein. In the table there are 270,000 or so distinct CDR3 sequences, about 30% of which are singletons. The source material was axillary lymph node tissue. This TCR was sampled from a female donor with breast cancer. Some clones in this sample may be carry-over from other donors' samples.

In DNA form, the CDR3 reads TGCAGTGCTAGCCCAGCGGACACTGAAGCTTTCTTT. Translated, it gives CSASPADTEAFF. The rearrangement joins TRBV20-1 to TRBJ1-1, with D unclear. CDR1 and CDR2 (germline): DFQATT, SNEGSKA (reference sequence). Trimming removed 3 bases at V and 3 bases at J, with 8 bases between. The CDR3 is 12 amino acids.